The following is a T cell receptor beta chain sequence with its context. This sample stems from a study of blood T cell repertoires in COVID-19. Whole-study context: Sites in the United States, Italy and Spain provided acute and convalescent COVID-19 samples.

The CDR3 spans 19 residues. V was pared by 2 bases and J by 0 bases, with 10 bases of the junction left unmatched. The germline V gene has CDR1 SGHTA and CDR2 FQGNSA. Authors' methods: Reference gene primer amplification yielded estimated nucleated cell counts. The repertoire was sequenced with immunoSEQ multiplex PCR; TCRdb's copy has only in-frame clones and lacks some. V and J calls and clone size are as listed in that table; D and trimming were resolved from the DNA. The data contain approximately 250,000 clones, 75% to 85% of them seen just once; the ten biggest clones take up approximately 5.1%.

The chain has TRBV7-2 and TRBJ2-1; 10 bases map to TRBD2. The clonotype originates from a man in his forties or fifties with COVID-19, enrolled during active disease. The material sequenced was peripheral blood. The CDR3 region is CASSLFGSGGISSYNEQFF. The CDR3 bases are TGTGCCAGCAGCTTATTCGGTAGCGGGGGGATAAGCTCCTACAATGAGCAGTTCTTC.